The T cell receptor beta chain described here comes from a study of T cells after yellow fever vaccination. The overall study: Some fractions had low cell numbers, and these were prepared with SMART-Seq v4 Ultra Low Input. Findings and limits, study-wide: Compared with primary, the secondary response was weaker and peaked at day 5, not 15. Most primary-vaccination clones recurred post-booster (roughly 97% CD4, 88% CD8).

The CDR3 is 16 amino acids. V lost 4 bases to trimming and J lost 8 bases, with 18 bases between them. The V gene's germline CDR1 is MGHRA and CDR2 YSYEKL. The 5'RACE template-switching step produced TCR cDNA and added a universal primer site and UMIs. TCRdb re-derived calls from the 5' RACE reads in MiXCR, one entry per CDR3 protein. Of some 600,000 distinct CDR3 sequences listed, about a sixth are singletons. Note on this clonotype: Its cognate antigen is unknown.

The V gene is TRBV4-1, the J gene TRBJ1-6; D is undetermined. This TCR came from a man aged 18-30 years who received the YFV17D yellow fever vaccine. Source: PBMCs, taken less than 6 days after the first yellow fever vaccination. The CDR3 is CASSPQAGSQDSPLHF. The DNA for the CDR3 is TGCGCCAGCAGCCCGCAGGCGGGATCGCAGGATTCACCCCTCCACTTT.